This T cell receptor beta chain comes out of a study of T cell repertoires in cytomegalovirus infection. Study-wide context: Indications of both CMV infection and matching HLA type were provided by public TCR beta signatures. Notes on the study in general: The cumulative frequency of public TCR beta families identified carriers of CMV plus the relevant HLA. Predominance within the ex vivo response was attributable to HLA-C-restricted CMV-specific TCR beta clonotypes.

Germline V lookup: CDR1 LNHDA, CDR2 SQIVND (reference sequence). The CDR3 is made up of 14 amino acids. The V and J ends lost 7 bases and 5 bases respectively, with 15 bases between them. This clonotype was seen only once. Its antigen is undetermined. TCRdb analysed the reads with MiXCR anew, one entry per CDR3 protein. The table shows about 300,000 distinct CDR3 sequences, with roughly a quarter occurring only once. This sequence originates from a human donor in good health (CMV status not recorded). Some clones in this sample may be carry-over from other donors' samples. Sample: PBMCs. V gene TRBV19 combines with J gene TRBJ2-1; D gene uncertain. CDR3 region: CASMGLKLNNEQFF. CDR3 nucleotides: TGTGCCAGTATGGGTCTAAAGTTGAACAATGAGCAGTTCTTC.